A selection of T cell receptor beta chains follows, all from one sample in a study of CD8 T cells in ankylosing spondylitis. TCRdb itself ran the 5' RACE reads through MiXCR, one entry per CDR3 protein. Among about 130,000 distinct CDR3 sequences listed, roughly an eighth were seen once. Sequencing was carried out using blood, either unsorted or a sorted T cell fraction (not recorded which). These receptor sequences come from a female donor with ankylosing spondylitis or in good health (not recorded which). The CDR3 runs from the conserved cysteine through the conserved F or W. The D gene is left open where the match is weak. The listing skips clone size in some rows; elsewhere it reads once, few, many or a size class.

v_gene	abundance	d_gene	j_gene	CDR3nt	CDR3aa
TRBV19	.	.	TRBJ2-1	TGTGCCAGTAGTATACGGACGGATGCGGATGAGCAGTTCTTC	CASSIRTDADEQFF
TRBV20-1	few	.	TRBJ2-7	TGCAGTGCTAAATCAGCGGGGACAAGCTCCTACGAGCAGTACTTC	CSAKSAGTSSYEQYF
TRBV3-1	few	TRBD2	TRBJ2-5	TGTGCCAGCAGCCAAGATCCATGGCTGGCGGGAGGCGCACAAGAGACCCAGTACTTC	CASSQDPWLAGGAQETQYF
TRBV20-1	many	TRBD2	TRBJ2-1	TGCAGTGCTAGAGTTCCCCGCAGCGGGGGGGTCAATGAGCAGTTCTTC	CSARVPRSGGVNEQFF
TRBV20-1	few	.	TRBJ1-6	TGCAGTGCTAGAGATCTGGAGGCCCACTCACCCCTCCACTTT	CSARDLEAHSPLHF
TRBV2	few	TRBD1	TRBJ1-2	TGTGCCAGCAGTGAAACGGGACAGGGAAACTATGGCTACACCTTC	CASSETGQGNYGYTF
TRBV7-7	few	TRBD2	TRBJ2-3	TGTGCTAGCAGCCAGACTAGCGGGGGAGCAGATACGCAGTATTTT	CASSQTSGGADTQYF
TRBV19	.	.	TRBJ2-2	TGTGCCAGTAGTATGGCCCGGCCGAACACCGGGGAGCTGTTTTTT	CASSMARPNTGELFF
TRBV5-4	.	.	TRBJ2-4	TGTGCCAGCAGCGCGGGGGCTAGTGGATACATTCAGTACTTC	CASSAGASGYIQYF
TRBV7-2	.	TRBD2	TRBJ2-5	TGTGCCAGCCGAAGCGGGGGTCCAGAGACCCAGTACTTC	CASRSGGPETQYF
TRBV12-3/TRBV12-4	.	.	TRBJ2-3	TGTGCCAGCAGGTTAGCGGAATACACAGATACGCAGTATTTT	CASRLAEYTDTQYF
TRBV5-1	few	TRBD1	TRBJ1-2	TGCGCCAGCAGCTCGTCACAGGGGAACTATGGCTACACCTTC	CASSSSQGNYGYTF
TRBV11-2	few	.	TRBJ2-2	TGTGCCAGCAGCCCGGTTGCGAGGGACACCGGGGAGCTGTTTTTT	CASSPVARDTGELFF
TRBV20-1	few	.	TRBJ2-1	TGCAGTGTCTCTCTAGACCCCAATGAGCAGTTCTTC	CSVSLDPNEQFF
TRBV20-1	many	.	TRBJ2-2	TGCAGTGCTAGAGATGCCCAAGGCACCGGGGAGCTGTTTTTT	CSARDAQGTGELFF
TRBV5-1	many	TRBD2	TRBJ2-7	TGCGCCAGCAGCTGGACGCCGGGACTAGCGTACGAGCAGTACTTC	CASSWTPGLAYEQYF
TRBV12-3/TRBV12-4	many	TRBD2	TRBJ2-5	TGTGCCAGCAGTTTAGGTCTAGCGGGAGTGGAGACCCAGTACTTC	CASSLGLAGVETQYF
TRBV5-1	.	TRBD2	TRBJ2-5	TGCGCCAGCAGCTTGGTGGCTAGCGGACAAGAGACCCAGTACTTC	CASSLVASGQETQYF
TRBV20-1	many	.	TRBJ2-3	TGCAGTGCTAGAGGTCCCACAGATACGCAGTATTTT	CSARGPTDTQYF
TRBV3-1	.	TRBD2	TRBJ2-1	TGTGCCAGCAGCCAGCTAGCGGGAGTATACAATGAGCAGTTCTTC	CASSQLAGVYNEQFF
TRBV28	many	TRBD1	TRBJ1-1	TGTGCCAGCAGTTTTTCACAGGGGCGAATGAACACTGAAGCTTTCTTT	CASSFSQGRMNTEAFF
TRBV12-3/TRBV12-4	few	TRBD2	TRBJ2-1	TGTGCCAGCAGTTCGAGGACAGGGTGGGGGGGACTAGCGTATTACAATGAGCAGTTCTTC	CASSSRTGWGGLAYYNEQFF
TRBV12-3/TRBV12-4	many	.	TRBJ1-1	TGTGCCAGCAGTTTAAGGGATTCCACTGAAGCTTTCTTT	CASSLRDSTEAFF
TRBV27	many	.	TRBJ2-7	TGTGCCGGGGACGCAAAAAGCTCCTACGAGCAGTACTTC	CAGDAKSSYEQYF
TRBV7-3	.	.	TRBJ2-1	TGTGCCAGCAGCTTTGGACCAACTAATGAGCAGTTCTTC	CASSFGPTNEQFF
TRBV7-2	many	.	TRBJ2-1	TGTGCCAGCAGCTACGGACGAAGTGAGCAGTTCTTC	CASSYGRSEQFF
TRBV5-1	.	.	TRBJ2-7	TGCGCCAGCAGCACGGGGGCTGGAACCTACGAGCAGTACTTC	CASSTGAGTYEQYF
TRBV6-1	many	TRBD1	TRBJ1-3	TGTGCCAGCAGTGAAAGACAGGGATCAATCTCTGGAAACACCATATATTTT	CASSERQGSISGNTIYF
TRBV6-2/TRBV6-3	few	.	TRBJ2-6	TGTGCCAGCAGCCGCCATGTGGGCGGGAAGACTGGGGCCAACGTCCTGACTTTC	CASSRHVGGKTGANVLTF
TRBV20-1	many	TRBD2	TRBJ2-1	TGCAGTGCTAGGGCTAGCGGGGGGACCTACTTCAATGAGCAGTTCTTC	CSARASGGTYFNEQFF
TRBV11-2	.	.	TRBJ2-1	TGTGCCAGCAGCCCTTCGGTTACCGAGCAGTTCTTC	CASSPSVTEQFF
TRBV5-1	many	TRBD1	TRBJ1-4	TGCGCCAGCAGCTCGGAGGGGGCATATAATGAAAAACTGTTTTTT	CASSSEGAYNEKLFF
TRBV14	few	TRBD1	TRBJ2-3	TGTGCCAGCAGCCAAGATCCAGGGGGCTACACAGATACGCAGTATTTT	CASSQDPGGYTDTQYF
TRBV20-1	.	.	TRBJ2-7	TGCAGTGCTAGGAAAATGGAGGGTAACCCCTACGAGCAGTACTTC	CSARKMEGNPYEQYF